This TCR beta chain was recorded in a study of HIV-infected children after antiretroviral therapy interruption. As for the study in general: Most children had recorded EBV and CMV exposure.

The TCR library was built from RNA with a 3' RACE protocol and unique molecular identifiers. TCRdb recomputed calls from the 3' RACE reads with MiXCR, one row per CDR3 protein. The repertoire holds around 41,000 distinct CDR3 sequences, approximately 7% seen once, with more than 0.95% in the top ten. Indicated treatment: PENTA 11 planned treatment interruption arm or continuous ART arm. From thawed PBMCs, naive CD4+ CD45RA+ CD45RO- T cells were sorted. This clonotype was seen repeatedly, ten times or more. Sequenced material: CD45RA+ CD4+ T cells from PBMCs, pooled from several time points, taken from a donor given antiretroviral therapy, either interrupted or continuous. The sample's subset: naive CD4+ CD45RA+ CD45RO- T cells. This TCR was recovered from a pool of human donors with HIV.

CDR3 protein: CASRRDPEETQYF. DNA for the CDR3: TGTGCCAGTAGACGAGACCCGGAGGAGACCCAGTACTTC. V usage is TRBV12-3 or TRBV12-4 and J usage is TRBJ2-5; D remains unclear. V shed 9 bases and J shed 5 bases, with 16 bases lying between them. This CDR3 has 13 amino acids.